Detailed here is one T cell receptor (beta chain). Using its own MiXCR run on the multiplex PCR reads, TCRdb lists one record per CDR3 protein. The sample consists of more than 100 distinct CDR3 sequences, around 13% of them appearing once. The specimen sequenced was memory CD4+ T cells sorted from blood. This sample's subset: memory CD4+ T cells, CD4+CD45RO+CD25-. This receptor was taken from a female donor with breast cancer.

This CDR3 reads CASSRTSPGQDLANYGYTF. CDR3 nucleotides: TGTGCCAGCAGTCGGACGAGCCCGGGACAGGATTTAGCTAACTATGGCTACACCTTC. The J gene is TRBJ1-2, the V gene TRBV12-3 or TRBV12-4, with 8 bases fitting TRBD1. The CDR3 covers 19 residues. V gave up 5 bases and J gave up 0 bases; unmatched junction bases: 17.